The 11 T cell receptor beta chains below come from one sample, sequenced in a study of T-cell memory formation after mild COVID-19. One entry per CDR3 protein results from TCRdb running MiXCR on the 5' RACE reads. The sample has roughly 380,000 distinct CDR3 sequences, approximately 27% seen once. Sequences were obtained from PBMCs or a T cell subset sorted from them (not recorded which). All receptors come from an adult woman who had mild COVID-19 (a few samples of this study predate the infection). Cell type and time point are not known.

This chain connects TRBV7-2 to TRBJ2-4; D uncertain. The germline gives CDR1 SGHTA, CDR2 FQGNSA. The CDR3 length is 19 residues. With 1 base removed from V and 1 base from J, the gap between germline ends came to 20 bases. The CDR3 nucleotides are TGTGCCAGCAGCTTAGGGATCGGGTTGGTCAGTTCCGCCAAAAACATTCAGTACTTC. Translation: CASSLGIGLVSSAKNIQYF.

The rearrangement links TRBV6-2 or TRBV6-3 to TRBJ2-3, with D perhaps matching TRBD2 (6 bases). The germline CDR1 and CDR2 sequences are MNHEY and SVGEGT. This CDR3 has 15 residues. Deletions cut 7 bases from V and 2 bases from J, with 16 bases between. The CDR3 sequence is CASIDGGPATDTQYF. The DNA for the CDR3 is TGTGCCAGCATCGACGGGGGTCCTGCCACAGATACGCAGTATTTT.

This clonotype was counted many times. The J gene is TRBJ2-3, the V gene TRBV7-2; D gene ambiguous. CDR3 length: 11 residues. Trimming stripped 4 bases from V and 2 bases from J, with 1 base between. Germline V CDR1 and CDR2: SGHTA, FQGNSA. The CDR3 DNA reads as TGTGCCAGCAGCTACACAGATACGCAGTATTTT. This translates into CASSYTDTQYF.

This chain joins TRBV9 and TRBJ2-1; TRBD2 agrees at 7 bases. Germline V gene sequence: CDR1 SGDLS, CDR2 YYNGEE. The junction had 3 bases not matched to a gene; V was cut back by 0 bases and J by 0 bases. There are 16 residues in the CDR3. Here the CDR3 DNA reads TGTGCCAGCAGCGTAGGCGGGGGAAGCTCCTACAATGAGCAGTTCTTC. The encoded protein is CASSVGGGSSYNEQFF.

This clonotype turned up a few times. This chain links TRBV9 with TRBJ1-1; D might be TRBD1 (5 bases). The V end was cut by 0 bases, the J end by 6 bases, with 12 bases between. This CDR3 contains 14 residues. The V gene's germline CDR1 is SGDLS and CDR2 YYNGEE. The CDR3 sequence is CASSVDGGIPEAFF. In DNA, the CDR3 is TGTGCCAGCAGCGTAGATGGGGGAATCCCTGAAGCTTTCTTT.

This rearrangement joins TRBV12-3 or TRBV12-4 to TRBJ1-2; D is perhaps TRBD1 (5 bases). Trimming left V 6 bases short and J 3 bases short, with 14 bases between. CDR3 size: 14 residues. The chain's CDR3 is CASRQDLAYYGYTF. DNA for the CDR3: TGTGCCAGCAGACAGGACCTGGCGTACTATGGCTACACCTTC.

This clonotype has a count of ten or more. The chain is built from TRBV20-1 and TRBJ2-7, with D maybe TRBD2 (6 bases). This CDR3 region has 15 residues. CDR1 and CDR2 (germline): DFQATT, SNEGSKA (reference sequence). Deletions cut 3 bases from V and 0 bases from J, with 15 bases between. Here the CDR3 DNA reads TGCAGTGCTAGGCCCGGGACTTCGGCCTCCTACGAGCAGTACTTC. It is translated as CSARPGTSASYEQYF.

CDR3 in amino acids: CATSANDRNTEAFF. CDR3 DNA sequence: TGTGCCACCAGTGCCAACGACAGGAACACTGAAGCTTTCTTT. V and J are TRBV24-1 and TRBJ1-1; perhaps TRBD1 as D (5 bases). Per germline, CDR1 KGHDR and CDR2 SFDVKD. V gave up 5 bases and J gave up 1 base, with 10 bases separating them. The CDR3 loop spans 14 amino acids.

V is TRBV6-6 and J is TRBJ2-1, with 8 bases fitting TRBD2. Germline V gives CDR1 MNHNY, CDR2 SVGAGI (reference sequence). There are 15 residues in the CDR3. V was pared by 2 bases and J by 4 bases, with 4 bases of the junction left unmatched. This CDR3 is CASSYTGGGYNEQFF. The CDR3 nucleotides are TGTGCCAGCAGTTACACGGGAGGGGGGTACAATGAGCAGTTCTTC.

The V call is TRBV7-2, the J call TRBJ1-2, with TRBD1 identical over 8 bases. Germline-derived CDR1 and CDR2 are SGHTA and FQGNSA. V was pared by 1 base and J by 5 bases, with 9 bases of the junction left unmatched. The CDR3 runs to 16 residues. CDR3 nucleotide sequence: TGTGCCAGCAGCTTAGGAGGATACACAGGGGGATATGGCTACACCTTC. Its translation is CASSLGGYTGGYGYTF.

This clonotype was counted a few times. The chain couples TRBV20-1 to TRBJ2-7; D possibly matches TRBD1 or TRBD2 (5 bases each). This CDR3 has 15 residues. V lost 0 bases and J lost 3, with 15 bases in between. Per the germline V gene, CDR1 is DFQATT and CDR2 is SNEGSKA (reference sequence). CDR3 loop: CSARERRQGLYEQYF. As DNA, the CDR3 is TGCAGTGCTAGAGAGAGGAGGCAGGGTCTCTACGAGCAGTACTTC.